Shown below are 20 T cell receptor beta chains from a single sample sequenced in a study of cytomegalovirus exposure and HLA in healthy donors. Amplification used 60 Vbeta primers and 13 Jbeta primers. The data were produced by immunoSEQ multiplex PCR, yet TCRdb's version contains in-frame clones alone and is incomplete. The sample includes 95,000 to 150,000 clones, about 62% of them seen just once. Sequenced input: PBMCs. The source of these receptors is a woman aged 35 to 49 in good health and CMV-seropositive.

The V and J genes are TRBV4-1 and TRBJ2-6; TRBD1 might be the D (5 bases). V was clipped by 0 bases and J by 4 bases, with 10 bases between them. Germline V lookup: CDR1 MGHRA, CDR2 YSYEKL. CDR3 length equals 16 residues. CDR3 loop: CASSQDQTAGANVLTF. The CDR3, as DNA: TGCGCCAGCAGCCAAGATCAGACAGCAGGGGCCAACGTCCTGACTTTC.

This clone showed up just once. In nucleotides, the CDR3 is TGTGCCAGCAGTGTAGAGCCTAACTATGGCTACACCTTC. Translated: CASSVEPNYGYTF. This chain links TRBV6-4 with TRBJ1-2; D call uncertain. V lost 4 bases, J lost 0 bases, and 6 bases lay in between. This CDR3 spans 13 amino acids. From germline, CDR1 is MRHNA and CDR2 SNTAGT.

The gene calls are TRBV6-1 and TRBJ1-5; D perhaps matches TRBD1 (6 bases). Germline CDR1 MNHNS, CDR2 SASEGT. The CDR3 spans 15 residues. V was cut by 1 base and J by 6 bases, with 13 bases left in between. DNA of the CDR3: TGTGCCAGCAGTGAAGGGGTCAGGGGCGGTCAGCCCCAGCATTTT. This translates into CASSEGVRGGQPQHF.

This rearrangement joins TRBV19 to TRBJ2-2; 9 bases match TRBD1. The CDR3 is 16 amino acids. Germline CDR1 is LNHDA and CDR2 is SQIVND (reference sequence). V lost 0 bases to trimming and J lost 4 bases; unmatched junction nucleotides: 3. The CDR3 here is CASSIDVDRGTGELFF. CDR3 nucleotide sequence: TGTGCCAGTAGTATAGATGTGGACAGGGGCACCGGGGAGCTGTTTTTT.

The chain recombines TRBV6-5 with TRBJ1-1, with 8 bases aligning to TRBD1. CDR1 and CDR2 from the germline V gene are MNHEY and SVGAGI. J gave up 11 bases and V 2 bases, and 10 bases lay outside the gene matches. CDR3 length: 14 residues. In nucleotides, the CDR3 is TGTGCCAGCAGTTACGACGCAGGGGGCGCGTATGCTTTCTTT. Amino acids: CASSYDAGGAYAFF.

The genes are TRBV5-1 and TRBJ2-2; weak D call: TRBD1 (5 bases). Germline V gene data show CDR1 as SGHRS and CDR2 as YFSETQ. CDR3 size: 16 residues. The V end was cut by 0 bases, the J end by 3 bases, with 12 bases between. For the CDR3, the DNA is TGCGCCAGCAGCTTGGCCGTAGGGGCGGACACCGGGGAGCTGTTTTTT. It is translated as CASSLAVGADTGELFF.

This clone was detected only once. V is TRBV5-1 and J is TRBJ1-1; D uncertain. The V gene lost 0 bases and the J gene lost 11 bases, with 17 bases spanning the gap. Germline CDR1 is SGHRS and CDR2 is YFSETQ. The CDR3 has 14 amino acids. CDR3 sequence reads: CASSLGTPISGAFF. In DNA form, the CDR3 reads TGCGCCAGCAGCTTGGGGACCCCCATCAGCGGGGCTTTCTTT.

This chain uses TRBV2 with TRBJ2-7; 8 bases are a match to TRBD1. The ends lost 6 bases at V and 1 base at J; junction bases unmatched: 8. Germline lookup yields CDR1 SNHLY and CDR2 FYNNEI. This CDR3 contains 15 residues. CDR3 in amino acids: CASSPRGRGSYEQYF. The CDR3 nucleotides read TGTGCCAGCAGCCCCAGGGGGCGAGGGTCCTACGAGCAGTACTTC.

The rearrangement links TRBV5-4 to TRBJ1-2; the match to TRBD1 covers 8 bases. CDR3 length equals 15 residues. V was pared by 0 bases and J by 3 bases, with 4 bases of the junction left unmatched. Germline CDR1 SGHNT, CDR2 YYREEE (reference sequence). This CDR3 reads CASSLAGQAHYGYTF. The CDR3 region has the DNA TGTGCCAGCAGCTTGGCGGGACAGGCTCACTATGGCTACACCTTC.

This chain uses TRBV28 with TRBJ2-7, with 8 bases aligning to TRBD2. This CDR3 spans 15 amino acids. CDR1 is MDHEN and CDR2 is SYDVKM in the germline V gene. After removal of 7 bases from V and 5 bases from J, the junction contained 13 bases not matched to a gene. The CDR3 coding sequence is TGTGCCAGCACCCTGACCACTAGCGGATGGGACGAGCAGTACTTC. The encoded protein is CASTLTTSGWDEQYF.

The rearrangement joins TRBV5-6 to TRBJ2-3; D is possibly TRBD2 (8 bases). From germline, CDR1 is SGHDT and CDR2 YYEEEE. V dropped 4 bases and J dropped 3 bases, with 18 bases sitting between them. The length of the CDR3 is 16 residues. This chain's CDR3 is CASSLRGGQRTDTQYF. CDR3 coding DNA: TGTGCCAGCAGCCTCCGGGGGGGACAGAGGACAGATACGCAGTATTTT.

CDR3 coding DNA: TGTGCCAGCAGCGCCGGGGTTGGCTGGACTGAAGCTTTCTTT. This translates into CASSAGVGWTEAFF. The chain uses TRBV28 and TRBJ1-1; D is unclear. Trimming left V 6 bases short and J 5 bases short, with 16 bases between. Looked up from germline, CDR1 is MDHEN and CDR2 is SYDVKM. The CDR3 has 14 amino acids.

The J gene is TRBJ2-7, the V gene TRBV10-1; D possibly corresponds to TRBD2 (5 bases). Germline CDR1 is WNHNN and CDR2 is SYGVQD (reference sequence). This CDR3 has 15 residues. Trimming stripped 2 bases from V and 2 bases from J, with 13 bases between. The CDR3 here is CASSEHPGSTYEQYF. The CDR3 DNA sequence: TGCGCCAGCAGTGAGCATCCGGGGTCTACCTACGAGCAGTACTTC.

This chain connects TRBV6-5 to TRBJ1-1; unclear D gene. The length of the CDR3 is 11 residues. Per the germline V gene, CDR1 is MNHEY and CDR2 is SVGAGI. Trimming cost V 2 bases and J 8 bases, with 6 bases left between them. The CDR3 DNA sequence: TGTGCCAGCAGTTACAACGGGGAAGCTTTCTTT. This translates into CASSYNGEAFF.

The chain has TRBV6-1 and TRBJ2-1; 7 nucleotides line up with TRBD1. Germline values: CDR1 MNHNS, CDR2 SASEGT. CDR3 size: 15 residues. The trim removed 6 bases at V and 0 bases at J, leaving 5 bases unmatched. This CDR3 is CASSRDRSSYNEQFF. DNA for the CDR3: TGTGCCAGCAGCCGGGACAGAAGCTCCTACAATGAGCAGTTCTTC.

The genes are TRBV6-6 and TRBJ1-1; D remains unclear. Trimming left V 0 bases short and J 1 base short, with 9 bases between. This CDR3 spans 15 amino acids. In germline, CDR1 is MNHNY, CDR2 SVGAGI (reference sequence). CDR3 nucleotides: TGTGCCAGCAGTTACTCGAGGAACCCGAACACTGAAGCTTTCTTT. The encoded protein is CASSYSRNPNTEAFF.

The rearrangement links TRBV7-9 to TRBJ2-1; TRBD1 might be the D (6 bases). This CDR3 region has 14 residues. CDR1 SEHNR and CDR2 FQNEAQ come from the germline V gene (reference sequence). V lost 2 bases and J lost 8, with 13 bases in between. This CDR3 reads CASSLMAGADEQFF. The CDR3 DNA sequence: TGTGCCAGCAGCTTAATGGCAGGGGCGGATGAGCAGTTCTTC.

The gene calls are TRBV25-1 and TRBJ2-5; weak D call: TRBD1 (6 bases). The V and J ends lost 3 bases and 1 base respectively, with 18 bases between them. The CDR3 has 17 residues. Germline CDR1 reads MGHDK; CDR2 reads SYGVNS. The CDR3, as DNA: TGTGCCAGCAGTGACAGGGGCCCATCGCCCCTCCAAGAGACCCAGTACTTC. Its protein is CASSDRGPSPLQETQYF. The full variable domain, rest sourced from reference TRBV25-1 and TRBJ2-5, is EADIYQTPRYLVIGTGKKITLECSQTMGHDKMYWYQQDPGMELHLIHYSYGVNSTEKGDLSSESTVSRIRTEHFPLTLESARPSHTSQYLCASSDRGPSPLQETQYFGPGTRLLVL.

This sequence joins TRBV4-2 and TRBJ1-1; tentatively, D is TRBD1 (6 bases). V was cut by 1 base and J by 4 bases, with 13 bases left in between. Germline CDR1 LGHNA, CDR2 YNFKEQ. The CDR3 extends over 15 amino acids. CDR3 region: CASSQAPQGSTEAFF. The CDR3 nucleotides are TGTGCCAGCAGCCAAGCCCCCCAGGGGAGCACTGAAGCTTTCTTT.

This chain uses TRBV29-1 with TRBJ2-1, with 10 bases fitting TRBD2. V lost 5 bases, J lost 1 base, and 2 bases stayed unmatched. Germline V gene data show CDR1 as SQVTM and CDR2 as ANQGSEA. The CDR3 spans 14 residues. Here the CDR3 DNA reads TGCAGCGTTAGCGGGGGGGCTTCCTACAATGAGCAGTTCTTC. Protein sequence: CSVSGGASYNEQFF.